A single sample gave rise to the 27 T cell receptor beta chains below, sequenced in a study of blood T cell repertoires in COVID-19. The method was immunoSEQ multiplex PCR; TCRdb's version includes in-frame clones alone and lacks a portion of them. The table shows a few hundred thousand clones, with around 87% occurring only once. What was sequenced was PBMCs or T cells enriched from blood (not recorded which). The receptor set was obtained from a man aged 40-55 years in a cohort exposed to, infected with or recovered from COVID-19 (not recorded which).

The chain joins TRBV5-1 to TRBJ2-1; a weak D match, TRBD2 (6 bases). Trimming removed 3 bases at V and 4 bases at J, with 11 bases between. CDR1 SGHRS and CDR2 YFSETQ come from the germline V gene. This CDR3 is built from 14 residues. In DNA, the CDR3 is TGCGCCAGCAGCTACGGACTACTTTACAATGAGCAGTTCTTC. This translates into CASSYGLLYNEQFF. Full variable domain (outside the CDR3, taken from reference TRBV5-1 and TRBJ2-1): KAGVTQTPRYLIKTRGQQVTLSCSPISGHRSVSWYQQTPGQGLQFLFEYFSETQRNKGNFPGRFSGRQFSNSRSEMNVSTLELGDSALYLCASSYGLLYNEQFFGPGTRLTVL.

This chain connects TRBV28 to TRBJ1-6, with 8 bases matching TRBD1. Per the germline V gene, CDR1 is MDHEN and CDR2 is SYDVKM. The ends lost 7 bases at V and 7 bases at J; junction bases unmatched: 9. The CDR3 totals 15 residues. CDR3 loop: CASNSQDRVNSPLHF. In DNA form, the CDR3 reads TGTGCCAGCAATTCACAGGACAGGGTCAATTCACCCCTCCACTTT.

The J gene is TRBJ2-3, the V gene TRBV23-1, with D possibly TRBD1 on 7 matching bases. TRBV23-1 is flagged as an ORF with uncertain function. V was shortened by 0 bases and J by 6 bases, with 22 bases between the two germline ends. The length of the CDR3 is 18 residues. CDR3 protein: CASSQSDPGGLRWDTQYF. In DNA, the CDR3 is TGCGCCAGCAGTCAATCGGACCCAGGGGGGTTAAGGTGGGATACGCAGTATTTT.

V is TRBV19 and J is TRBJ1-5, with D unclear. V was clipped by 9 bases and J by 3 bases, with 18 bases between them. This CDR3 region has 15 residues. Germline V lookup: CDR1 LNHDA, CDR2 SQIVND (reference sequence). The CDR3 nucleotides read TGTGCCAGCAAAGAAGGTGGACGGGACAATCAGCCCCAGCATTTT. Translating it yields CASKEGGRDNQPQHF.

This clone appeared once. The J gene is TRBJ2-3, the V gene TRBV27; TRBD2 matches 10 bases. Per the germline V gene, CDR1 is MNHEY and CDR2 is SMNVEV (reference sequence). The CDR3 has 17 amino acids. With 2 bases clipped from V and 3 bases from J, the junction kept 8 bases outside the gene matches. The CDR3 region is CASSLIRAGGPTDTQYF. CDR3 DNA sequence: TGTGCCAGCAGTTTAATCCGAGCGGGAGGGCCGACAGATACGCAGTATTTT.

V usage is TRBV29-1 and J usage is TRBJ1-1, with D unresolved. In germline, CDR1 is SQVTM, CDR2 ANQGSEA. The CDR3 is 14 amino acids. Trimming took 2 bases from V and 1 from J, leaving 11 bases between them. CDR3 region: CSVERVEGNTEAFF. CDR3 coding DNA: TGCAGCGTTGAACGGGTCGAGGGGAACACTGAAGCTTTCTTT.

The chain carries TRBV4-2 and TRBJ1-4; 9 bases are a match to TRBD1. The J segment lost 7 bases and the V segment lost 3 bases, leaving 12 bases of the junction unmatched. CDR1 LGHNA and CDR2 YNFKEQ come from the germline V gene. The CDR3 is 17 residues long. The CDR3: CASSQTGGGTVREKLFF. The CDR3 DNA follows: TGTGCCAGCAGCCAGACAGGGGGAGGGACGGTCCGTGAAAAACTGTTTTTT.

The chain links TRBV4-1 to TRBJ2-3; possibly TRBD1 for D (5 bases). The V end lost 1 base, the J end lost 3 bases, and 11 bases lay between the germline ends. From germline, CDR1 is MGHRA and CDR2 YSYEKL. The CDR3 runs to 15 residues. The DNA of the CDR3 is TGCGCCAGCAGCCAAGGGGGCGCTTGGACAGATACGCAGTATTTT. Its protein is CASSQGGAWTDTQYF.

The V gene is TRBV2, the J gene TRBJ2-1, with 10 bases identical to TRBD2. V was pared by 2 bases and J by 6 bases, with 4 bases of the junction left unmatched. CDR1 SNHLY and CDR2 FYNNEI come from the germline V gene. The length of the CDR3 is 15 residues. In DNA, the CDR3 is TGTGCCAGCAGTGAAAATAGCGGGAGGATCAATGAGCAGTTCTTC. This encodes CASSENSGRINEQFF. Complete variable domain (other parts from reference TRBV2 and TRBJ2-1): EPEVTQTPSHQVTQMGQEVILRCVPISNHLYFYWYRQILGQKVEFLVSFYNNEISEKSEIFDDQFSVERPDGSNFTLKIRSTKLEDSAMYFCASSENSGRINEQFFGPGTRLTVL.

The chain carries TRBV18 and TRBJ1-1; D is unclear. The germline gives CDR1 KGHSH, CDR2 LQKENI. The CDR3 runs to 14 residues. V was clipped by 2 bases and J by 2 bases, with 9 bases between them. The DNA of the CDR3 is TGTGCCAGCTCACCAAATCCGTCTAACACTGAAGCTTTCTTT. It yields the protein CASSPNPSNTEAFF.

The V gene is TRBV6-5, the J gene TRBJ2-2, with 11 bases that match TRBD2. V was pared by 4 bases and J by 7 bases, with 8 bases of the junction left unmatched. The germline V gene has CDR1 MNHEY and CDR2 SVGAGI. CDR3 size: 16 residues. DNA for the CDR3: TGTGCCAGCAGTTCCCGAGCTAGCGGGAGGATCGGGGAGCTGTTTTTT. This sequence encodes CASSSRASGRIGELFF.

The chain couples TRBV7-2 to TRBJ2-6; D is ambiguous. This CDR3 region has 14 residues. V lost 5 bases, J lost 2 bases, and 7 bases lay in between. The V gene's germline CDR1 is SGHTA and CDR2 FQGNSA. The CDR3 nucleotides read TGTGCCAGCAGCACCGGTGCTGGGGCCAACGTCCTGACTTTC. It codes for CASSTGAGANVLTF.

This chain joins TRBV11-2 and TRBJ1-2; 9 nucleotides align to TRBD1. Germline trimming cut 4 bases from V and 8 bases from J; bases unmatched to any gene: 5. The CDR3 is 13 residues long. Looked up from germline, CDR1 is SGHAT and CDR2 is FQNNGV. CDR3: CASSSQGARGYTF. The CDR3 DNA is TGTGCCAGCAGCTCACAGGGGGCGCGCGGCTACACCTTC.

The chain employs TRBV11-2 and TRBJ1-3; D unclear. CDR1 is SGHAT and CDR2 is FQNNGV in the germline V gene. The CDR3 extends over 15 amino acids. Trimming removed 4 bases from V and 3 bases from J, with 13 bases in between. Here the CDR3 DNA reads TGTGCCAGCAGCTCCGATCGAGCAGGTGGAAACACCATATATTTT. Encoded protein: CASSSDRAGGNTIYF.

The J gene is TRBJ2-3, the V gene TRBV7-9; TRBD2 matches 7 bases. The CDR3 is made up of 16 amino acids. Trimming cost V 3 bases and J 4 bases; bases outside gene matches: 10. CDR1 is SEHNR, CDR2 FQNEAQ, per germline (reference sequence). The CDR3 coding sequence is TGTGCCAGCAGCTTCCATGCGGGAGCAGTGGCAGATACGCAGTATTTT. Encoded protein: CASSFHAGAVADTQYF.

On this clone itself: The identical CDR3 is also encoded by other nucleotide sequences in the sample. This chain joins TRBV19 and TRBJ1-5, with D unresolved. Germline assignment: CDR1 LNHDA and CDR2 SQIVND (reference sequence). The germline V and J ends were trimmed by 5 bases and 3 bases, with 8 bases remaining between them. This CDR3 region has 13 residues. DNA for the CDR3: TGTGCCAGTAGTCCTCGTCTCAATCAGCCCCAGCATTTT. Its translation: CASSPRLNQPQHF. Using reference TRBV19 and TRBJ1-5 for the parts outside the CDR3, the full variable domain is DGGITQSPKYLFRKEGQNVTLSCEQNLNHDAMYWYRQDPGQGLRLIYYSQIVNDFQKGDIAEGYSVSREKKESFPLTVTSAQKNPTAFYLCASSPRLNQPQHFGDGTRLSIL.

The J gene is TRBJ1-2, the V gene TRBV10-1, with D maybe TRBD1 (6 bases). CDR3 length equals 16 residues. The V end lost 0 bases, the J end lost 5 bases, and 16 bases lay between the germline ends. CDR1 WNHNN and CDR2 SYGVQD come from the germline V gene (reference sequence). This CDR3 reads CASSESGTPRKYGYTF. The CDR3 DNA follows: TGCGCCAGCAGTGAGTCCGGGACACCGAGGAAATATGGCTACACCTTC.

V is TRBV7-2 and J is TRBJ2-7; 10 bases line up with TRBD2. The CDR3 has 17 amino acids. The ends lost 1 base at V and 2 bases at J; junction bases unmatched: 8. In germline, CDR1 is SGHTA, CDR2 FQGNSA. CDR3 amino acids: CASSLERLAGVPYEQYF. Written as DNA, the CDR3 is TGTGCCAGCAGCTTAGAGAGGCTAGCGGGAGTCCCCTACGAGCAGTACTTC.

The chain couples TRBV6-1 to TRBJ1-5, with D possibly matching TRBD1 (6 bases). The CDR3 is 14 amino acids. The V gene's germline CDR1 is MNHNS and CDR2 SASEGT. Trimming shortened V by 3 bases and J by 0 bases, and 6 bases separated the two germline ends. This CDR3 reads CASSDRGSNQPQHF. Written as DNA, the CDR3 is TGTGCCAGCAGTGACAGGGGTAGCAATCAGCCCCAGCATTTT.

The chain couples TRBV2 to TRBJ2-7; 7 positions match TRBD1. With V trimmed by 3 bases and J by 3 bases, 2 bases remained unmatched. There are 13 residues in the CDR3. The germline V gene encodes CDR1 SNHLY and CDR2 FYNNEI. CDR3 protein: CASSETGFYEQYF. In nucleotides, the CDR3 is TGTGCCAGCAGTGAGACAGGGTTCTACGAGCAGTACTTC.

This rearrangement joins TRBV29-1 to TRBJ2-1, with 9 bases aligning to TRBD1. V was pared by 2 bases and J by 3 bases, with 5 bases of the junction left unmatched. Per the germline V gene, CDR1 is SQVTM and CDR2 is ANQGSEA. This CDR3 contains 15 residues. In DNA form, the CDR3 reads TGCAGCGTTGAAAAAGGGGGACAGGGCTACAATGAGCAGTTCTTC. Protein sequence: CSVEKGGQGYNEQFF.

The rearrangement uses TRBV7-8 and TRBJ2-1; 9 bases are shared with TRBD2. The CDR3 has 16 residues. Germline V gene lookup returns CDR1 SGHVS and CDR2 FQNEAQ. The V gene end was trimmed by 5 bases and the J gene end by 5 bases; junction bases not matched to a gene: 10. In nucleotides, the CDR3 is TGTGCCAGCAGCGCATCTAGCGGGATAGGGAACAATGAGCAGTTCTTC. Protein: CASSASSGIGNNEQFF.

Comments on this clone: Other DNA sequences in this sample translate to the same CDR3. The chain combines TRBV6-5 with TRBJ2-7; weak D call: TRBD2 (6 bases). Germline CDR1 reads MNHEY; CDR2 reads SVGAGI. The CDR3 covers 15 residues. Trimming removed 0 bases at V and 0 bases at J, with 9 bases between. The CDR3 reads CASSYSTGSSYEQYF. CDR3 bases: TGTGCCAGCAGTTACTCGACCGGGAGCTCCTACGAGCAGTACTTC.

The genes are TRBV5-4 and TRBJ2-7, with 8 positions matching TRBD1. The ends lost 4 bases at V and 0 bases at J; junction bases unmatched: 6. CDR1 and CDR2 (germline): SGHNT, YYREEE (reference sequence). This CDR3 has 15 amino acids. CDR3 loop: CASSLRDRSSYEQYF. The CDR3, as DNA: TGTGCCAGCAGCCTGCGGGACAGGAGCTCCTACGAGCAGTACTTC.

The chain links TRBV7-8 to TRBJ2-1, with TRBD2 matching 9 bases. Germline CDR1 SGHVS, CDR2 FQNEAQ. CDR3 length equals 14 residues. Trimming took 3 bases from V and 8 from J; bases not matched to a gene: 5. The CDR3 coding sequence is TGTGCCAGCAGCTTGCGGGAGGGGGTGTATGAGCAGTTCTTC. Its translation is CASSLREGVYEQFF.

V is TRBV6-5 and J is TRBJ1-5; 7 bases match TRBD1. The CDR3 totals 15 residues. With V trimmed by 7 bases and J by 2 bases, 8 bases remained unmatched. Per the germline V gene, CDR1 is MNHEY and CDR2 is SVGAGI. This CDR3 reads CASKNGQGGNQPQHF. The CDR3 DNA follows: TGTGCCAGCAAGAATGGGCAGGGGGGCAATCAGCCCCAGCATTTT.

With respect to this clone: The same CDR3 also results from other DNA sequences found in this sample. This chain connects TRBV28 to TRBJ1-1; 8 bases are a match to TRBD1. This CDR3 has 15 residues. The V segment lost 4 bases and the J segment 1 base; nucleotides outside the gene matches: 5. Germline CDR1 MDHEN, CDR2 SYDVKM. CDR3 in DNA: TGTGCCAGCAGTTCCCAGGGGGCCGGGAACACTGAAGCTTTCTTT. It specifies CASSSQGAGNTEAFF. The entire variable domain, with the rest obtained from reference TRBV28 and TRBJ1-1, is as follows: DVKVTQSSRYLVKRTGEKVFLECVQDMDHENMFWYRQDPGLGLRLIYFSYDVKMKEKGDIPEGYSVSREKKERFSLILESASTNQTSMYLCASSSQGAGNTEAFFGQGTRLTVV.